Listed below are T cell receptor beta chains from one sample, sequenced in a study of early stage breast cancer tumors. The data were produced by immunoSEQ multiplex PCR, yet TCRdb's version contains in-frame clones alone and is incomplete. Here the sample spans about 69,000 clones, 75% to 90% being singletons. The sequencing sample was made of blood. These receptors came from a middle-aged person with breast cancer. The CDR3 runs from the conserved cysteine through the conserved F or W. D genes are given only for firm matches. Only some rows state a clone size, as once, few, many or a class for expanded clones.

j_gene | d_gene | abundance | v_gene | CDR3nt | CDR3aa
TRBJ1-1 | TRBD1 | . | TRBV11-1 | TGTGCCAGCAGCGCCCCGGGACAGGTTATGAACACTGAAGCTTTCTTT | CASSAPGQVMNTEAFF
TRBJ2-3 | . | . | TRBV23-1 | TGCGCCAGCAGTCAACTCAGGACTCTCCGGGGCACAGATACGCAGTATTTT | CASSQLRTLRGTDTQYF
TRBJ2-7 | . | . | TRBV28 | TGTGCCAGCAGTTTAGGTGGGGCAGGGGATTACGAGCAGTACTTC | CASSLGGAGDYEQYF
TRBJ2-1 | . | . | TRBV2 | TGTGCCAGCAGTGAGCCGTTCTCCAATGAGCAGTTCTTC | CASSEPFSNEQFF
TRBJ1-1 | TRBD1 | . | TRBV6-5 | TGTGCCAGCAGAAGGGACAGGGGGCATACTGAAGCTTTCTTT | CASRRDRGHTEAFF
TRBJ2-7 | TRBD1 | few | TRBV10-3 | TGTGCCATCAGTGGCCCGGGACAGGGCACCTACGAGCAGTACTTC | CAISGPGQGTYEQYF
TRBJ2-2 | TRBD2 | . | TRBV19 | TGTGCCAGTAGTAAGGGACTAGCGGGAGGGAGAACCGGGGAGCTGTTTTTT | CASSKGLAGGRTGELFF
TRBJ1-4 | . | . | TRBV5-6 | TGTGCCAGCAGCTTGACAGGCGTGGAGGAAAAACTGTTTTTT | CASSLTGVEEKLFF
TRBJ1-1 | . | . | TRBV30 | TGTGCCTGGAGGCATAACACTGAAGCTTTCTTT | CAWRHNTEAFF
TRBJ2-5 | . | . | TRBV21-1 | TGTGCCAGCAGCAGATGCAGGGAAGAGACCCAGTACTTC | CASSRCREETQYF
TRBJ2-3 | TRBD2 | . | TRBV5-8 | TGTGCCAGCAGCTTGGCCAGACTAGCGGGTCGCACAGATACGCAGTATTTT | CASSLARLAGRTDTQYF
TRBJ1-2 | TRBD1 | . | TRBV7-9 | TGTGCCAGCAGCTTAGGGGACAGGGGTTCGGGCTATGGCTACACCTTC | CASSLGDRGSGYGYTF
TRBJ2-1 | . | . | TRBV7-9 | TGTGCCAGCAGCGCTTATGGGAGCCCTCCCGGTGAGCAGTTCTTC | CASSAYGSPPGEQFF
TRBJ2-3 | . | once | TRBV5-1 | TGCGCCAGCAGCTTGAATGGAGGGTTGGGCACAGATACGCAGTATTTT | CASSLNGGLGTDTQYF
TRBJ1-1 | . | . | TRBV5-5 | TGTGCCAGCAGCCCTGGGGGGCCACTCGGAGAAGCTTTCTTT | CASSPGGPLGEAFF
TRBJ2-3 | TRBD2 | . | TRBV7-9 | TGTGCCAGCAGCACATGGACTAGCGGGAGTGCAGATACGCAGTATTTT | CASSTWTSGSADTQYF
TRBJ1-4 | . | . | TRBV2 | TGTGCCAGCAGTGTCCGGGCAACTAATGAAAAACTGTTTTTT | CASSVRATNEKLFF